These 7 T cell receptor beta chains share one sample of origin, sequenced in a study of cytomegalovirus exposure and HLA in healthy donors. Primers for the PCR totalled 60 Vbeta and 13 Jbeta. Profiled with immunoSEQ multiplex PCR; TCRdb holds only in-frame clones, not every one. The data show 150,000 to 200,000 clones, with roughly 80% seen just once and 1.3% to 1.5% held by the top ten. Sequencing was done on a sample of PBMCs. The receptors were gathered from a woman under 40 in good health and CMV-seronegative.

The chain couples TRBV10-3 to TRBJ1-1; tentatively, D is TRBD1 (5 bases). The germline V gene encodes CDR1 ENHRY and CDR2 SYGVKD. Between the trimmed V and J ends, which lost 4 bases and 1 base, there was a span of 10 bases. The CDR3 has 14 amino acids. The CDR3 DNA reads TGTGCCATCAGTGGGTCAGGACAGAACACTGAAGCTTTCTTT. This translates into CAISGSGQNTEAFF.

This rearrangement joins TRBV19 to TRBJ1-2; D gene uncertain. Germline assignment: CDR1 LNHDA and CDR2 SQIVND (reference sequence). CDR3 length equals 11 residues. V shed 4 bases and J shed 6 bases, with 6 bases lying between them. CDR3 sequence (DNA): TGTGCCAGTAGTAGGAGAGATGGCTACACCTTC. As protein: CASSRRDGYTF.

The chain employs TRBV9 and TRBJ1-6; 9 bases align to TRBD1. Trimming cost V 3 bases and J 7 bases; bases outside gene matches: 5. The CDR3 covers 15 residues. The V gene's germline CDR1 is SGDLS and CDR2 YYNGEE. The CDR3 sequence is CASSASGQGNSPLHF. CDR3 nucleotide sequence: TGTGCCAGCAGCGCTTCGGGACAGGGCAATTCACCCCTCCACTTT.

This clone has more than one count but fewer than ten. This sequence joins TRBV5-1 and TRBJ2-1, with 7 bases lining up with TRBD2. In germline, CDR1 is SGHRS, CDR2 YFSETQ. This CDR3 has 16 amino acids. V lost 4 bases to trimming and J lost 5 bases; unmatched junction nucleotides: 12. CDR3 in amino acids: CASSPPSSAGDNEQFF. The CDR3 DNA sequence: TGCGCCAGCAGCCCGCCGAGTTCCGCGGGGGACAATGAGCAGTTCTTC.

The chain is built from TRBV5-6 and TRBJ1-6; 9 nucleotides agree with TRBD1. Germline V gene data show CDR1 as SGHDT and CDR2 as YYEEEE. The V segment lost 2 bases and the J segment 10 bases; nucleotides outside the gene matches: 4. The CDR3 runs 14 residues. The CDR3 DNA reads TGTGCCAGCAGCTTCTACGGGACAGGGTCACCCCTCCACTTT. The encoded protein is CASSFYGTGSPLHF.

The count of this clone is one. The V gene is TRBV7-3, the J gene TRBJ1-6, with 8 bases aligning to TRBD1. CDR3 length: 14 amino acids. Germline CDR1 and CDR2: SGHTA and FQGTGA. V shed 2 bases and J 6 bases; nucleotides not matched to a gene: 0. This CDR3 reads CASSLQGANSPLHF. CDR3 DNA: TGTGCCAGCAGCTTACAGGGGGCTAATTCACCCCTCCACTTT. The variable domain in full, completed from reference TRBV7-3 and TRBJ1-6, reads GAGVSQTPSNKVTEKGKYVELRCDPISGHTALYWYRQSLGQGPEFLIYFQGTGAADDSGLPNDRFFAVRPEGSVSTLKIQRTERGDSAVYLCASSLQGANSPLHFGNGTRLTVT.

The CDR3 DNA follows: TGTGCCAGCAGTGCGGGACAGGCGGGCAATCAGCCCCAGCATTTT. Residues: CASSAGQAGNQPQHF. The rearrangement uses TRBV2 and TRBJ1-5; 8 bases map to TRBD1. Trimming removed 4 bases from V and 2 bases from J; junction bases left unmatched: 4. CDR1 is SNHLY, CDR2 FYNNEI, per germline. This CDR3 comprises 15 residues.